Listed below are T cell receptor beta chains from one sample, sequenced in a study of control samples from healthy donors and cancer patients. TCRdb's table, derived via immunoSEQ multiplex PCR, lists solely in-frame clones and lacks some. Counted here are roughly 29,000 clones, 79% occurring once; the ten biggest clones make up around 20%. The sequencing sample was made of PBMCs. These receptors came from a man aged 60-69 years with head and neck cancer. Each CDR3 is given with its conserved first and last residue. Each record gives: clone size, V gene, CDR3 length, J gene, D gene, CDR3 DNA, CDR3 protein. A D gene is named only where the DNA matches it firmly. The size of a clone is reported for some rows only, either as once, few or many, or as a class for expanded clones.

size: NA
V: TRBV18
length: 13
J: TRBJ2-5
D: NA
DNA: TGTGCCAGCCCCCCGCTACCTAAAGAGACCCAGTACTTC
CDR3: CASPPLPKETQYF

size: NA
V: TRBV25-1
length: 11
J: TRBJ2-5
D: NA
DNA: TGTGCCATCCCATTCGAAGAGACCCAGTACTTC
CDR3: CAIPFEETQYF

size: NA
V: TRBV19
length: 14
J: TRBJ2-7
D: NA
DNA: TGTGCCAGTAGTATTTCTAAGAGCCGTCTCGAGCAGTACTTC
CDR3: CASSISKSRLEQYF

size: NA
V: TRBV28
length: 15
J: TRBJ1-1
D: TRBD1
DNA: TGTGCCAGCAGACGTAAAGGGGGCGTAGTCACTGAAGCTTTCTTT
CDR3: CASRRKGGVVTEAFF

size: medium-sized
V: TRBV7-9
length: 13
J: TRBJ2-5
D: TRBD1
DNA: TGTGCCAGCAGCTTCACAGGGGAGGAGACCCAGTACTTC
CDR3: CASSFTGEETQYF

size: few
V: TRBV28
length: 14
J: TRBJ2-1
D: TRBD2
DNA: TGTGCCAGCACCCTTTCTTGGACTAGTCATGAGCAGTTCTTC
CDR3: CASTLSWTSHEQFF

size: NA
V: TRBV9
length: 16
J: TRBJ2-1
D: NA
DNA: TGTGCCAGCAGCGTAGGGGACGGACGTACGGGGGATGAGCAGTTCTTC
CDR3: CASSVGDGRTGDEQFF

size: once
V: TRBV14
length: 13
J: TRBJ1-1
D: NA
DNA: TGTGCCAGCAGCCAGGAAGGACGAGTCGGAGCTTTCTTT
CDR3: CASSQEGRVGAFF

size: NA
V: TRBV5-5
length: 14
J: TRBJ1-6
D: TRBD1
DNA: TGTGCCAGCAGCTCGGGACAGGGGAATTCACCCCTCCACTTT
CDR3: CASSSGQGNSPLHF

size: NA
V: TRBV28
length: 15
J: TRBJ2-2
D: TRBD2
DNA: TGTGCCAGCAGTGTACTAGCGGGAGTGACCGGGGAGCTGTTTTTT
CDR3: CASSVLAGVTGELFF

size: once
V: TRBV5-5
length: 15
J: TRBJ1-1
D: NA
DNA: TGTGCCAGCAGCCCGAGGGGGGCCGCGAGCACTGAAGCTTTCTTT
CDR3: CASSPRGAASTEAFF

size: NA
V: TRBV28
length: 14
J: TRBJ2-7
D: TRBD1
DNA: TGTGCCAGCAAAACGGGACAGGGGAACTACGAGCAGTACTTC
CDR3: CASKTGQGNYEQYF

size: NA
V: TRBV2
length: 14
J: TRBJ2-7
D: TRBD2
DNA: TGTGCCAGCAGTCCTAGCGGGAGCTCCTACGAGCAGTACTTC
CDR3: CASSPSGSSYEQYF

size: NA
V: TRBV7-2
length: 14
J: TRBJ2-1
D: NA
DNA: TGTGCCAGCAGCCCCCCAGCCCCGAGAGAGGAGCAGTTCTTC
CDR3: CASSPPAPREEQFF

size: NA
V: TRBV2
length: 14
J: TRBJ2-2
D: NA
DNA: TGTGCCAGCAGTGAAGTGAGGGACACCGGGGAGCTGTTTTTT
CDR3: CASSEVRDTGELFF

size: NA
V: TRBV18
length: 14
J: TRBJ1-1
D: NA
DNA: TGTGCCAGCTCACCCAGCAGGGTGAACACTGAAGCTTTCTTT
CDR3: CASSPSRVNTEAFF

size: NA
V: TRBV7-9
length: 15
J: TRBJ1-2
D: TRBD1
DNA: TGTGCTTTTCTAACACACGGGACAGAGGGCTATGGCTACACCTTC
CDR3: CAFLTHGTEGYGYTF

size: NA
V: TRBV19
length: 13
J: TRBJ2-1
D: TRBD2
DNA: TGTGCCAGTAGTAGCGGGAGGGCAGGTGAGCAGTTCTTC
CDR3: CASSSGRAGEQFF

size: NA
V: TRBV3-1/TRBV3-2
length: 18
J: TRBJ2-7
D: TRBD2
DNA: TGTGCCAGCAGCCAAGCACCGATAGCGGGAGTGGGTCTACACGAGCAGTACTTC
CDR3: CASSQAPIAGVGLHEQYF

size: NA
V: TRBV3-1/TRBV3-2
length: 13
J: TRBJ2-3
D: TRBD2
DNA: TGTGCCAGCAAAGGGCCCATAGCGGGCACGCAGTATTTT
CDR3: CASKGPIAGTQYF

size: NA
V: TRBV6-5
length: 16
J: TRBJ2-1
D: NA
DNA: TGTGCCAGCAGTTACTCATGGCACCGCTCCTACAATGAGCAGTTCTTC
CDR3: CASSYSWHRSYNEQFF

size: NA
V: TRBV6-5
length: 16
J: TRBJ1-1
D: TRBD1
DNA: TGTGCCAGCAGTTCACAGGGGTGGGAACTGAACACTGAAGCTTTCTTT
CDR3: CASSSQGWELNTEAFF

size: NA
V: TRBV4-1
length: 16
J: TRBJ2-2
D: NA
DNA: TGCGCCAGCAGCCAAGATATGGGGATTACTACCGGGGAGCTGTTTTTT
CDR3: CASSQDMGITTGELFF

size: few
V: TRBV7-2
length: 12
J: TRBJ2-7
D: NA
DNA: TGTGCCAGCAGCTCCTCTAGCGCCGAGCAGTACTTC
CDR3: CASSSSSAEQYF

size: NA
V: TRBV6-1
length: 16
J: TRBJ1-5
D: TRBD1
DNA: TGTGCCAGCAGTGGGCTGGGGACAGGGGCGTACCAGCCCCAGCATTTT
CDR3: CASSGLGTGAYQPQHF

size: NA
V: TRBV3-1/TRBV3-2
length: 14
J: TRBJ1-4
D: TRBD1
DNA: TGTGCCAGCAGCCACCGACAGGGCGATGAAAAACTGTTTTTT
CDR3: CASSHRQGDEKLFF

size: NA
V: TRBV19
length: 13
J: TRBJ1-4
D: NA
DNA: TGTGCCAGTAGTATTTTTGAGGATGAAAAACTGTTTTTT
CDR3: CASSIFEDEKLFF

size: NA
V: TRBV5-1
length: 14
J: TRBJ2-1
D: NA
DNA: TGCGCCAGCAGCGTGGGCCAAACCTACAATGAGCAGTTCTTC
CDR3: CASSVGQTYNEQFF

size: NA
V: TRBV2
length: 16
J: TRBJ1-1
D: NA
DNA: TGTGCCAGCAGCGTTCTCGTACAGATCTTGAACACTGAAGCTTTCTTT
CDR3: CASSVLVQILNTEAFF

size: NA
V: TRBV7-3
length: 15
J: TRBJ2-1
D: NA
DNA: TGTGCCAGCAGCTTCGGACCGTCTGGGCAGAATGAGCAGTTCTTC
CDR3: CASSFGPSGQNEQFF

size: NA
V: TRBV7-9
length: 18
J: TRBJ2-3
D: TRBD1
DNA: TGTGCCAGCAGCTTAGTACCCGGGACAGGGAGAATAACAGATACGCAGTATTTT
CDR3: CASSLVPGTGRITDTQYF

size: NA
V: TRBV5-1
length: 13
J: TRBJ2-7
D: TRBD1
DNA: TGCGCCAGCATCGCAACAGGGGGCCGCGAGCAGTACTTC
CDR3: CASIATGGREQYF

size: NA
V: TRBV15
length: 15
J: TRBJ2-7
D: NA
DNA: TGTGCCACCAGCAGAGATACGGGGCGGCAATACGAGCAGTACTTC
CDR3: CATSRDTGRQYEQYF

size: NA
V: TRBV7-7
length: 15
J: TRBJ2-3
D: TRBD2
DNA: TGTGCCAGCAGCTTGACTAGCGGGCCCACAGATACGCAGTATTTT
CDR3: CASSLTSGPTDTQYF

size: NA
V: TRBV3-1/TRBV3-2
length: 16
J: TRBJ2-7
D: TRBD2
DNA: TGTGCCAGCAGCCACAAAGGAAGCGGGAGGTCCTACGAGCAGTACTTC
CDR3: CASSHKGSGRSYEQYF

size: NA
V: TRBV6-4
length: 15
J: TRBJ2-1
D: TRBD2
DNA: TGTGCCAGCAGCCCGACACTAGCGGGATTGAATGAGCAGTTCTTC
CDR3: CASSPTLAGLNEQFF

size: NA
V: TRBV10-3
length: 13
J: TRBJ1-1
D: NA
DNA: TGTGCCATCAGTGTGGACGGCAGCACTGAAGCTTTCTTT
CDR3: CAISVDGSTEAFF

size: NA
V: TRBV28
length: 18
J: TRBJ1-5
D: NA
DNA: TGTGCCAGCAGTTGGTACACGGTCCGTGCTTTAAGCAATCAGCCCCAGCATTTT
CDR3: CASSWYTVRALSNQPQHF